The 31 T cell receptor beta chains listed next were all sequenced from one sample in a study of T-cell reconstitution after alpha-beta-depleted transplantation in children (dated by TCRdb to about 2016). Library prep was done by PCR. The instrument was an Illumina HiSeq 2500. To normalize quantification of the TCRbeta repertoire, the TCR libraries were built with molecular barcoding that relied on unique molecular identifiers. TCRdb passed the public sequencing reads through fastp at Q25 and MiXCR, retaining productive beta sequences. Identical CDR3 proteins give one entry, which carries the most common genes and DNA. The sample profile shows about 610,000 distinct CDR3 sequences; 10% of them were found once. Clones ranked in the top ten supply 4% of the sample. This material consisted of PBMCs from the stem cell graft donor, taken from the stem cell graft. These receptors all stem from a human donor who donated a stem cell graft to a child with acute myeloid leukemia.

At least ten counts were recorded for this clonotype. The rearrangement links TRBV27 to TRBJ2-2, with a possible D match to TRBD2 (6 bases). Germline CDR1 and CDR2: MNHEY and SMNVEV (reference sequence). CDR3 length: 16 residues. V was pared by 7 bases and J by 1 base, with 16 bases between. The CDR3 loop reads CASKFEGLKNTGELFF. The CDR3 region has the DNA TGTGCCAGCAAATTTGAGGGACTCAAGAACACCGGGGAGCTGTTTTTT.

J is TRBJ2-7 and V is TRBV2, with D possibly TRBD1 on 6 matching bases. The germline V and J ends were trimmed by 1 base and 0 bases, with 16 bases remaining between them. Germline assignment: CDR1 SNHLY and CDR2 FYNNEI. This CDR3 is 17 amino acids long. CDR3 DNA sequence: TGTGCCAGCAGTGAAGTGCCCGACAGGATGGACTCCTACGAGCAGTACTTC. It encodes CASSEVPDRMDSYEQYF.

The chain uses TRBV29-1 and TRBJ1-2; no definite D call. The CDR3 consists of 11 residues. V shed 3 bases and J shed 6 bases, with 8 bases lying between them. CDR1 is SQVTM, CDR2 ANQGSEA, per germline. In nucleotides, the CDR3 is TGCAGCGTTGAGCGGGGAGATGGCTACACCTTC. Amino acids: CSVERGDGYTF.

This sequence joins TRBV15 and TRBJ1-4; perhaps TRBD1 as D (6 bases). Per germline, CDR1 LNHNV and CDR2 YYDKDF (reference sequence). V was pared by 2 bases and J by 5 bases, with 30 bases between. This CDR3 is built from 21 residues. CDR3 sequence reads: CATSRKRPKQGLPTGNEKLFF. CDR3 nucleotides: TGTGCCACCAGCAGAAAGAGGCCCAAACAGGGACTGCCGACGGGGAATGAAAAACTGTTTTTT.

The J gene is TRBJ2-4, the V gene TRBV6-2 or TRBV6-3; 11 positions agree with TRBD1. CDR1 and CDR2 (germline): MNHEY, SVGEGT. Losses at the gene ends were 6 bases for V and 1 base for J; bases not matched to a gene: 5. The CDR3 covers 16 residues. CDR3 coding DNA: TGTGCCAGCAGATCCGGACAGGGGGCGGCCAAAAACATTCAGTACTTC. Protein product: CASRSGQGAAKNIQYF.

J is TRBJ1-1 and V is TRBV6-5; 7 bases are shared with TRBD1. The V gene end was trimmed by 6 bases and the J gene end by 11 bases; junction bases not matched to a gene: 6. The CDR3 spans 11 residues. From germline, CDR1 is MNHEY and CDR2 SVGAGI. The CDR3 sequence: CASSTTGVAFF. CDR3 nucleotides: TGTGCCAGCAGCACAACAGGGGTCGCTTTCTTT.

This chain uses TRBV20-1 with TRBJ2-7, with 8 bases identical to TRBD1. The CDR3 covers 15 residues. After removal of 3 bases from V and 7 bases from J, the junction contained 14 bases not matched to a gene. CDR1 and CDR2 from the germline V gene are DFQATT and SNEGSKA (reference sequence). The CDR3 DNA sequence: TGCAGTGCTAGGCCTTCGACAGGGGTCAGGGGGGAGCAGTACTTC. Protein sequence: CSARPSTGVRGEQYF.

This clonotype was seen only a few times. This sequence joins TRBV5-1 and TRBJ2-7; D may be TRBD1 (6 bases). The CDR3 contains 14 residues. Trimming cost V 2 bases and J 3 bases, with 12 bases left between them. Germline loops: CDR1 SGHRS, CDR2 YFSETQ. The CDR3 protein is CASSFETGIYEQYF. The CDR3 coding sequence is TGCGCCAGCAGCTTTGAGACAGGAATCTACGAGCAGTACTTC. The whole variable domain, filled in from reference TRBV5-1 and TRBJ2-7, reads KAGVTQTPRYLIKTRGQQVTLSCSPISGHRSVSWYQQTPGQGLQFLFEYFSETQRNKGNFPGRFSGRQFSNSRSEMNVSTLELGDSALYLCASSFETGIYEQYFGPGTRLTVT.

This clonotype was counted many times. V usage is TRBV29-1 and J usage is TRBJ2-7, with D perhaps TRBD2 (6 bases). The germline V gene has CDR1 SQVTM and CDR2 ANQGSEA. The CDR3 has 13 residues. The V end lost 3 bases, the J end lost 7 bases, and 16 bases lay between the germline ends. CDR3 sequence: CSVDRGGVGEQYF. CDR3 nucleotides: TGCAGCGTTGATCGGGGAGGAGTTGGAGAGCAGTACTTC.

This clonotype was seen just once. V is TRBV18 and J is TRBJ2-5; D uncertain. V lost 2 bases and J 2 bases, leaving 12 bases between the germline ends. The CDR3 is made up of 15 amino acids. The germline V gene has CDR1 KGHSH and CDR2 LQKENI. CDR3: CASSPTGPPQETQYF. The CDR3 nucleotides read TGTGCCAGCTCACCAACCGGGCCCCCTCAAGAGACCCAGTACTTC.

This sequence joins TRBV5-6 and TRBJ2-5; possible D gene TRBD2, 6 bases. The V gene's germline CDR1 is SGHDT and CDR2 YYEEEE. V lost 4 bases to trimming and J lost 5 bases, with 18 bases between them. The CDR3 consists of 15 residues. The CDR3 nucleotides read TGTGCCAGCAGCCCGCTCAGCGGGTTCGGGGAGACCCAGTACTTC. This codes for CASSPLSGFGETQYF.

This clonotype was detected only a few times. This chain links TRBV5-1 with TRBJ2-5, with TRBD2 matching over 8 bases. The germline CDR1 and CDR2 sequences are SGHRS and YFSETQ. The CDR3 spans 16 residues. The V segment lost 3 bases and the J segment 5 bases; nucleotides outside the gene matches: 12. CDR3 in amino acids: CASSYRSSGIRETQYF. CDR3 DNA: TGCGCCAGCAGCTACCGGAGTAGCGGGATTCGGGAGACCCAGTACTTC.

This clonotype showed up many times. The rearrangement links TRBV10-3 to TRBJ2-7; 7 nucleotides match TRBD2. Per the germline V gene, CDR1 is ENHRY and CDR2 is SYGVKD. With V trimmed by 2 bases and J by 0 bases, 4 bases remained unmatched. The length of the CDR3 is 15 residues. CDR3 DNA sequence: TGTGCCATCAGTGAGGGTAGCGGGCTCTCCTACGAGCAGTACTTC. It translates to CAISEGSGLSYEQYF.

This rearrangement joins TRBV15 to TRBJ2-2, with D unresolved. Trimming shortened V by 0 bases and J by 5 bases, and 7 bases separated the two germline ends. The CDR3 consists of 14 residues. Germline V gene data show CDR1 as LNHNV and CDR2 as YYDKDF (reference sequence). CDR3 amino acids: CATSREGETGELFF. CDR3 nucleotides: TGTGCCACCAGCAGAGAAGGCGAGACCGGGGAGCTGTTTTTT.

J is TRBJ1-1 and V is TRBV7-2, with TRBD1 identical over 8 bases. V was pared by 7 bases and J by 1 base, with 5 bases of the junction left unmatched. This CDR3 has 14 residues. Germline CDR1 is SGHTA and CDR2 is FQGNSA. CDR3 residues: CASTKDRANTEAFF. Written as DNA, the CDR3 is TGTGCCAGCACCAAGGACAGGGCGAACACTGAAGCTTTCTTT.

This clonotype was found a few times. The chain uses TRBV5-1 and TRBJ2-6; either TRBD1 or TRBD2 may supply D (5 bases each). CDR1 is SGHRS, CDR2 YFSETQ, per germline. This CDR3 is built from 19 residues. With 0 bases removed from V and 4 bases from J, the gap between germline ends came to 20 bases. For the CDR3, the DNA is TGCGCCAGCAGCTTGGTAGGTAGTCAGAGGGGTCTAGGGGCCAACGTCCTGACTTTC. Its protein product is CASSLVGSQRGLGANVLTF.

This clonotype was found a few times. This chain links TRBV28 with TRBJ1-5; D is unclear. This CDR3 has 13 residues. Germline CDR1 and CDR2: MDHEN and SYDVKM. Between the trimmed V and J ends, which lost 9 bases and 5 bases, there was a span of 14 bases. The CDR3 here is CASRRSGDQPQHF. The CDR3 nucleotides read TGTGCCAGTCGACGGTCGGGAGATCAGCCCCAGCATTTT.

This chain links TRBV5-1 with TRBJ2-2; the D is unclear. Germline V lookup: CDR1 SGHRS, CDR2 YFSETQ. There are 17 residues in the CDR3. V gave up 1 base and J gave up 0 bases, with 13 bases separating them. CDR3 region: CASSLLATLANTGELFF. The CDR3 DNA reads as TGCGCCAGCAGCTTGTTGGCAACTCTTGCGAACACCGGGGAGCTGTTTTTT.

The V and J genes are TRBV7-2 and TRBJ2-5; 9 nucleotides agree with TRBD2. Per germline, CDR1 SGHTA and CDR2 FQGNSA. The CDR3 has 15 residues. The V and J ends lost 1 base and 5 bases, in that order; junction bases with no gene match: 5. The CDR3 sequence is CASSLVAGVVETQYF. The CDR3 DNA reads TGTGCCAGCAGCTTAGTAGCGGGAGTGGTGGAGACCCAGTACTTC. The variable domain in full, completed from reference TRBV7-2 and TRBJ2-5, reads GAGVSQSPSNKVTEKGKDVELRCDPISGHTALYWYRQSLGQGLEFLIYFQGNSAPDKSGLPSDRFSAERTGGSVSTLTIQRTQQEDSAVYLCASSLVAGVVETQYFGPGTRLLVL.

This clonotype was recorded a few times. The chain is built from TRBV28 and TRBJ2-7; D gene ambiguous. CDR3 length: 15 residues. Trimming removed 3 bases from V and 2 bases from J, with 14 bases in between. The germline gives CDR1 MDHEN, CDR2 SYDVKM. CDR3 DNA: TGTGCCAGCAGTTTTATCCGGTACCAAGCCTACGAGCAGTACTTC. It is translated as CASSFIRYQAYEQYF.

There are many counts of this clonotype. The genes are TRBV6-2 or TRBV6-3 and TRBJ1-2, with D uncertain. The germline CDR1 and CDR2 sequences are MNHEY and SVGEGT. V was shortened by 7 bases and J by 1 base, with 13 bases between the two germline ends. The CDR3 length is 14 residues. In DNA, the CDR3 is TGTGCCAGCACCCGAGCATCTGGTAACTATGGCTACACCTTC. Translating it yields CASTRASGNYGYTF.

CDR3 region: CATSRGGSFNEQFF. The CDR3 DNA sequence: TGTGCCACCAGCAGAGGAGGGAGCTTCAATGAGCAGTTCTTC. The chain uses TRBV15 and TRBJ2-1; maybe TRBD2 (5 bases). The CDR3 spans 14 residues. The germline V gene has CDR1 LNHNV and CDR2 YYDKDF (reference sequence). V was cut by 1 base and J by 6 bases, with 10 bases left in between.

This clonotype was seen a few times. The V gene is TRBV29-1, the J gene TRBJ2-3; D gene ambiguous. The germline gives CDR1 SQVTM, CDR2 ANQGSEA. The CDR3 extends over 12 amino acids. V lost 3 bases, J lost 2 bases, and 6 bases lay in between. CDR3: CSVDSNTDTQYF. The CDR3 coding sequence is TGCAGCGTTGACAGCAACACAGATACGCAGTATTTT.

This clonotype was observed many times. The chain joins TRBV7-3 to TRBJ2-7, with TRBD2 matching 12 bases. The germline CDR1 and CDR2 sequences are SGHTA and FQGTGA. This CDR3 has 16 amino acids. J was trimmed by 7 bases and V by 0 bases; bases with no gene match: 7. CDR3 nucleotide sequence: TGTGCCAGCAGCTTAACTAGGACTAGCGGGATGGAAGAGCAGTACTTC. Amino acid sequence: CASSLTRTSGMEEQYF.

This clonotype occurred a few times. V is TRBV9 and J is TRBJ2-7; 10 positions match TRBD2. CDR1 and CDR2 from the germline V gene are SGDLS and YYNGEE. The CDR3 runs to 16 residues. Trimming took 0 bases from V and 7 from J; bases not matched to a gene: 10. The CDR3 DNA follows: TGTGCCAGCAGCGTAGCTCGGACTAGCGGCACCTCGGAGCAGTACTTC. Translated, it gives CASSVARTSGTSEQYF.

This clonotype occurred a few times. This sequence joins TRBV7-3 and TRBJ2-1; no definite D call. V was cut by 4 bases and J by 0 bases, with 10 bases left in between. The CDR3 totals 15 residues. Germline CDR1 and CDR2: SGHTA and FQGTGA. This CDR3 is CASSWSPSSYNEQFF. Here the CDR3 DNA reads TGTGCCAGCAGCTGGAGCCCAAGCTCCTACAATGAGCAGTTCTTC.

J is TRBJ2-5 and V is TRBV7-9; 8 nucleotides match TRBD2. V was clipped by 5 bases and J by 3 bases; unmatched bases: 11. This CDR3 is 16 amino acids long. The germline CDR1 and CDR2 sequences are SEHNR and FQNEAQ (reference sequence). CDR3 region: CASSPSGGGREETQYF. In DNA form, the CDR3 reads TGTGCCAGCAGCCCCTCCGGGGGGGGGCGCGAAGAGACCCAGTACTTC.

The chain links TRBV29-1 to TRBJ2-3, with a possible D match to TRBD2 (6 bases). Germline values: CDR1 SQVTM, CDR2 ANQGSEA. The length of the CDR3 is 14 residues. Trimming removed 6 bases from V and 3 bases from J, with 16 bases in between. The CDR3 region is CSVEPGLRTDTQYF. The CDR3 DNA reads TGCAGCGTCGAGCCGGGACTCAGGACAGATACGCAGTATTTT.

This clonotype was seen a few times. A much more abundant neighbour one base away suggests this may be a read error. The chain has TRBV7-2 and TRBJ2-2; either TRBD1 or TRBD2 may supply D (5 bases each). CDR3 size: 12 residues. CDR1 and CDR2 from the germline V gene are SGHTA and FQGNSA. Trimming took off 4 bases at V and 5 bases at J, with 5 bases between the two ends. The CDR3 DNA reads TGTGCCAGCAGCTGGGGGACCGGGGAGCTGTTTTTT. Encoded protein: CASSWGTGELFF.

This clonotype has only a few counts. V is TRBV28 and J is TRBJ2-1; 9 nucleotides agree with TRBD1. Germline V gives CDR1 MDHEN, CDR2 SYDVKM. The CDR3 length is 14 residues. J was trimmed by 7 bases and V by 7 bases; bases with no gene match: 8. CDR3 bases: TGTGCCAGCACCCCACAGGGGGCAGTGAATGAGCAGTTCTTC. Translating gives CASTPQGAVNEQFF. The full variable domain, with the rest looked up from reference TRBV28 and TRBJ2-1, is DVKVTQSSRYLVKRTGEKVFLECVQDMDHENMFWYRQDPGLGLRLIYFSYDVKMKEKGDIPEGYSVSREKKERFSLILESASTNQTSMYLCASTPQGAVNEQFFGPGTRLTVL.

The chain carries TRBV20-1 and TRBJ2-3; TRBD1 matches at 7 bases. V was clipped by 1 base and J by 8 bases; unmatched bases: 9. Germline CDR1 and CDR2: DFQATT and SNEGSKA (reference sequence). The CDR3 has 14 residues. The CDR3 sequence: CSARVPGGFPTQYF. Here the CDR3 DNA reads TGCAGTGCTAGAGTCCCAGGGGGTTTCCCTACGCAGTATTTT.